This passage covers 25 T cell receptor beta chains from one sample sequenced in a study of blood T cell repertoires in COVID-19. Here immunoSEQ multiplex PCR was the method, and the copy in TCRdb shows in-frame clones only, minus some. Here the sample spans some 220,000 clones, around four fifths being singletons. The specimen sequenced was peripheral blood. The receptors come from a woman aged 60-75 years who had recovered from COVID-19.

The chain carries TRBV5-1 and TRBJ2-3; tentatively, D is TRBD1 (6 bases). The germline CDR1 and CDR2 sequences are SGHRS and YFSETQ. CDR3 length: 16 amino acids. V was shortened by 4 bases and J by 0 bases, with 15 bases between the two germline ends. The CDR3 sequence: CASSIGDISSTDTQYF. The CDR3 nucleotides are TGCGCCAGCAGCATCGGGGACATTTCCAGCACAGATACGCAGTATTTT. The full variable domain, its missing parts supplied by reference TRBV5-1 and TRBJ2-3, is KAGVTQTPRYLIKTRGQQVTLSCSPISGHRSVSWYQQTPGQGLQFLFEYFSETQRNKGNFPGRFSGRQFSNSRSEMNVSTLELGDSALYLCASSIGDISSTDTQYFGPGTRLTVL.

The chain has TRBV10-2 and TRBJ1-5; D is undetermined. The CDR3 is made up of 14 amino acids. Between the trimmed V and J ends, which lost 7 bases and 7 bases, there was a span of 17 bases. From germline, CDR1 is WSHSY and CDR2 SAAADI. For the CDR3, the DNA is TGCGCCAGCACCCCCGACATGGCAGGACAGCCCCAGCATTTT. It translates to CASTPDMAGQPQHF.

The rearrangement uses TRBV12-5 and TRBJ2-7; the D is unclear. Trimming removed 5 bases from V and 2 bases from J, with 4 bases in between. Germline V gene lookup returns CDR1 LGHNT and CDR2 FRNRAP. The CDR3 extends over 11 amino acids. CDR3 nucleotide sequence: TGTGCTAGTGGTCCCACCTACGAGCAGTACTTC. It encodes CASGPTYEQYF.

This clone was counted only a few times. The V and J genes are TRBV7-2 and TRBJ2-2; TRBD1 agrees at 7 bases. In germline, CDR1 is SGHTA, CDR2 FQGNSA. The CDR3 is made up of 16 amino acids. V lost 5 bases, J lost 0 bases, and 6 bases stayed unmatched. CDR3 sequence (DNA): TGTGCCAGCAGCGAGACAGGGTACACGAACACCGGGGAGCTGTTTTTT. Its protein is CASSETGYTNTGELFF.

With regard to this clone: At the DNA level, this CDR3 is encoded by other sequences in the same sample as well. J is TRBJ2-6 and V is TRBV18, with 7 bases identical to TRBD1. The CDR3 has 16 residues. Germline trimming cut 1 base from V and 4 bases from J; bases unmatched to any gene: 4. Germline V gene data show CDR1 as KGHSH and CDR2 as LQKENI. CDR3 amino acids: CASSPRGGSGANVLTF. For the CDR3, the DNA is TGTGCCAGCTCACCACGAGGGGGCTCCGGGGCCAACGTCCTGACTTTC. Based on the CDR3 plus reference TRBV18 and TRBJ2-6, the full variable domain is NAGVMQNPRHLVRRRGQEARLRCSPMKGHSHVYWYRQLPEEGLKFMVYLQKENIIDESGMPKERFSAEFPKEGPSILRIQQVVRGDSAAYFCASSPRGGSGANVLTFGAGSRLTVL.

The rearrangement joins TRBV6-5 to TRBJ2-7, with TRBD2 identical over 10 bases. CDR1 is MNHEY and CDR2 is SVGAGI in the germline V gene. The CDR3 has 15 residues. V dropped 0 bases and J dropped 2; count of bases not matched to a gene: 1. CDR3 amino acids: CASSYSSGGAYEQYF. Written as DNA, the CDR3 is TGTGCCAGCAGTTACTCGAGCGGGGGGGCCTACGAGCAGTACTTC.

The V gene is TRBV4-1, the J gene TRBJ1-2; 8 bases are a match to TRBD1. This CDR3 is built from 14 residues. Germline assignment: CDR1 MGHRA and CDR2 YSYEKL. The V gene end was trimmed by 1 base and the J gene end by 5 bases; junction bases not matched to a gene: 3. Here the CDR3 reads CASSQAGQGYGYTF. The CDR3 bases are TGCGCCAGCAGCCAAGCAGGACAGGGTTATGGCTACACCTTC.

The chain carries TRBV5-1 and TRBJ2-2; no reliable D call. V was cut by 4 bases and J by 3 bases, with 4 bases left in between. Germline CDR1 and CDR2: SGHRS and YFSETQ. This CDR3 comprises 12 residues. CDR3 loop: CASSLDTGELFF. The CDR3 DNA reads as TGCGCCAGCAGCCTCGACACCGGGGAGCTGTTTTTT.

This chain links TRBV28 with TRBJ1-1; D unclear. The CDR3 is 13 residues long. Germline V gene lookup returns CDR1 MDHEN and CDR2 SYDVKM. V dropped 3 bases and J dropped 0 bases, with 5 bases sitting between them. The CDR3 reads CASSFNMNTEAFF. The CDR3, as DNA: TGTGCCAGCAGTTTCAACATGAACACTGAAGCTTTCTTT.

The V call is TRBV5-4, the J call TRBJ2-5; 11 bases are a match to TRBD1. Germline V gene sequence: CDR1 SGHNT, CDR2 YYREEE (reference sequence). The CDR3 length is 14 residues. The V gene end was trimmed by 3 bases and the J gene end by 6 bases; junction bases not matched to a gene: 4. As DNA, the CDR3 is TGTGCCAGCAGCTCCGGACAGGGGGCACAGACCCAGTACTTC. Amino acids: CASSSGQGAQTQYF.

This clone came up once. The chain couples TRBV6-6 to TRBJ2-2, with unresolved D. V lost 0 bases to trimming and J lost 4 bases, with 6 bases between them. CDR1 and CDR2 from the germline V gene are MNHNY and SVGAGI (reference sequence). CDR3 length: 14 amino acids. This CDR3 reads CASSYSEATGELFF. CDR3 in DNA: TGTGCCAGCAGTTACTCCGAAGCCACCGGGGAGCTGTTTTTT.

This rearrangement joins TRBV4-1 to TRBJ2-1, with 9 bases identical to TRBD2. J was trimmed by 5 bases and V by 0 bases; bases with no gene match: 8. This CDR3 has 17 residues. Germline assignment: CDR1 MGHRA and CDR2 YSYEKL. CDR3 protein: CASSQDIRTSDDNEQFF. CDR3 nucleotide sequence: TGCGCCAGCAGCCAAGATATCAGGACTAGCGACGACAATGAGCAGTTCTTC.

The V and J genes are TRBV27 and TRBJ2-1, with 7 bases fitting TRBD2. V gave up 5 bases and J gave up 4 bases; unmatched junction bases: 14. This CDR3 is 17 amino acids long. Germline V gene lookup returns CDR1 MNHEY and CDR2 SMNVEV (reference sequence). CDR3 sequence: CASSIGSGGGAYNEQFF. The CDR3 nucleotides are TGTGCCAGCAGTATAGGTTCCGGCGGGGGAGCATACAATGAGCAGTTCTTC.

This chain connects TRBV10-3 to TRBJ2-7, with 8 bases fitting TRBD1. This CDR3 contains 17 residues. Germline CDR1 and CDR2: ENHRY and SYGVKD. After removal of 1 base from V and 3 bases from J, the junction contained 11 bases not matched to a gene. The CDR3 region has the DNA TGTGCCATCAGTGAGTTACCCCCGACAGGGGCGGGCTACGAGCAGTACTTC. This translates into CAISELPPTGAGYEQYF.

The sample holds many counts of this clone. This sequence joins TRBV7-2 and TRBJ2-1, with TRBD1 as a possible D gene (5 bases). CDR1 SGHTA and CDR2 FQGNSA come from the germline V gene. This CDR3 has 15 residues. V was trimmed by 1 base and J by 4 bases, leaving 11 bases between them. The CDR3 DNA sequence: TGTGCCAGCAGCTTAGTAACAGGTTTATACAATGAGCAGTTCTTC. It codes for CASSLVTGLYNEQFF.

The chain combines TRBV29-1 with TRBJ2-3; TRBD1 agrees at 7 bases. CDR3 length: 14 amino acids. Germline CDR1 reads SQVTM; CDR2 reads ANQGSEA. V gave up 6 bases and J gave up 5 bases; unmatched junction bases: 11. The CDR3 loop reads CSVEQGMGVDTQYF. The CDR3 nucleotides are TGCAGCGTAGAACAGGGGATGGGGGTAGATACGCAGTATTTT.

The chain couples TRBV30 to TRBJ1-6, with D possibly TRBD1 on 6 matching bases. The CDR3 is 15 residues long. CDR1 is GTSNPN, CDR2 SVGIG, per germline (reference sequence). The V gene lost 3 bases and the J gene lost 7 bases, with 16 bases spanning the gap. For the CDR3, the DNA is TGTGCCTGGAGCAATGGACAGTTCTCGAATTCACCCCTCCACTTT. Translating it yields CAWSNGQFSNSPLHF.

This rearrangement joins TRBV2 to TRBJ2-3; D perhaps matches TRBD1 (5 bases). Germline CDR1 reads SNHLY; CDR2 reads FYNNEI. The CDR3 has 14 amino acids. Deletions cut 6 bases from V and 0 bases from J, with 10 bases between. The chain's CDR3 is CASRDSVSTDTQYF. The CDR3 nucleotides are TGTGCCAGCAGAGACAGTGTGAGCACAGATACGCAGTATTTT.

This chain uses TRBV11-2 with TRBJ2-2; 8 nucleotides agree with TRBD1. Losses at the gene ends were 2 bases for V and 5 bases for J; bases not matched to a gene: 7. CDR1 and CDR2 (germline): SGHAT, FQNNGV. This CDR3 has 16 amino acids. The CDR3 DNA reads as TGTGCCAGCAGCTTACTCGGACAGGGTCCGACCGGGGAGCTGTTTTTT. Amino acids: CASSLLGQGPTGELFF.

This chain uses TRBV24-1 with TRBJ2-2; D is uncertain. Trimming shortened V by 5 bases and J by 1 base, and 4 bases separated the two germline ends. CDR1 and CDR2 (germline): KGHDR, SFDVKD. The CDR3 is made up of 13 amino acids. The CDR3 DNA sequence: TGTGCCACCAGTGCCAGGAACACCGGGGAGCTGTTTTTT. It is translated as CATSARNTGELFF.

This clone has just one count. The DNA of the CDR3 is TGTGCCAGCAGCCAATCCAGGGCCATGAACACTGAAGCTTTCTTT. Translated, it gives CASSQSRAMNTEAFF. The genes are TRBV3-1 (or the pseudogene TRBV3-2) and TRBJ1-1, with D possibly being TRBD1 (5 bases). Germline assignment: CDR1 LGHDT and CDR2 YNNKEL (reference sequence). CDR3 length: 15 amino acids. V gave up 2 bases and J gave up 0 bases, with 10 bases separating them.

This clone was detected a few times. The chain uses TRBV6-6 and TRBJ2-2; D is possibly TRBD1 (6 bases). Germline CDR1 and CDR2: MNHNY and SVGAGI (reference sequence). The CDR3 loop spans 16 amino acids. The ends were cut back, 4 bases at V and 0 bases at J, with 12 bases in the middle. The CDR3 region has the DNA TGTGCCAGCAGTTCCGGACAGTCTGCGAACACCGGGGAGCTGTTTTTT. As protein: CASSSGQSANTGELFF.

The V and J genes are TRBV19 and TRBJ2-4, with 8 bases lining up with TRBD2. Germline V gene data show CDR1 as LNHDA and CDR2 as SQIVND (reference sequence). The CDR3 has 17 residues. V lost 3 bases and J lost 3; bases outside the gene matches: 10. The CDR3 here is CASSMYEAGGRKNIQYF. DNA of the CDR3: TGTGCCAGTAGTATGTACGAGGCGGGGGGCCGCAAAAACATTCAGTACTTC.

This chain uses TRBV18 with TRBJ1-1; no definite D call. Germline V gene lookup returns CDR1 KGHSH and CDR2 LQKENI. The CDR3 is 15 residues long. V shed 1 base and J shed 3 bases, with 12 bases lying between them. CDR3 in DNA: TGTGCCAGCTCACCACTGTCAGGAGGCGACACTGAAGCTTTCTTT. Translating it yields CASSPLSGGDTEAFF.

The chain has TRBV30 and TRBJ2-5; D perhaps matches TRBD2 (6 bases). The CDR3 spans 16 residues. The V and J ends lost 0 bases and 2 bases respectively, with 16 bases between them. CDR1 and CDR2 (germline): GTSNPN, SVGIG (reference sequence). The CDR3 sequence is CAWSVQWGEPQETQYF. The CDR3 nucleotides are TGTGCCTGGAGTGTGCAATGGGGGGAACCTCAAGAGACCCAGTACTTC.